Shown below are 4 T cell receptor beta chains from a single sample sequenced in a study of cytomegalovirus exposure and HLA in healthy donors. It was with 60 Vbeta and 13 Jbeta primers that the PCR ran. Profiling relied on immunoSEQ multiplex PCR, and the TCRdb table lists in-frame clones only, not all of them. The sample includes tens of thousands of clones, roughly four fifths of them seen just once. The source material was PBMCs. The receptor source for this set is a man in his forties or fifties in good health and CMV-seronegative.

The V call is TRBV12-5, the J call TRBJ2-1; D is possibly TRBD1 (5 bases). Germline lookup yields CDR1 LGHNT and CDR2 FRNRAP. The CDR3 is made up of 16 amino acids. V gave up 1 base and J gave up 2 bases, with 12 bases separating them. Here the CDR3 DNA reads TGTGCTAGTGGTTTGGCAGCAGGGTCAACCTACAATGAGCAGTTCTTC. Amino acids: CASGLAAGSTYNEQFF.

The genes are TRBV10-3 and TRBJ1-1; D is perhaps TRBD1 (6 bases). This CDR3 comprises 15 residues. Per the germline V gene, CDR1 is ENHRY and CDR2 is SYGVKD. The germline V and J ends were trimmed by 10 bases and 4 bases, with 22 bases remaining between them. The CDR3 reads CATRGIVSGGTEAFF. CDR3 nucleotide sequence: TGTGCCACCAGGGGTATCGTATCGGGGGGCACTGAAGCTTTCTTT.

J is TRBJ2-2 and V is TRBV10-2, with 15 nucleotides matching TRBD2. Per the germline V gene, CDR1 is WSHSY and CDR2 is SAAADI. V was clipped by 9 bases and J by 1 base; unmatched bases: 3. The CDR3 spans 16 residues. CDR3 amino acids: CASTGLAGGNTGELFF. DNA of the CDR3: TGCGCCAGTACGGGACTAGCGGGAGGGAACACCGGGGAGCTGTTTTTT.

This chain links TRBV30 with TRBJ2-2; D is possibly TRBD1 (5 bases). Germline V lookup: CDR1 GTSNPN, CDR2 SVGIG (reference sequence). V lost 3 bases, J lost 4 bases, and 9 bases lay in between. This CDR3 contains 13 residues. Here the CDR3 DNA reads TGTGCCTGGAGCCAGGGCCGCACCGGGGAGCTGTTTTTT. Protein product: CAWSQGRTGELFF.